The 21 T cell receptor beta chains in this list originate from one sample, sequenced in a study of blood T cell repertoires in COVID-19. The table came from immunoSEQ multiplex PCR; TCRdb's copy has only in-frame clones and leaves some out. The profile shows roughly 190,000 clones, about 86% of them singletons. Sequenced: peripheral blood. Every receptor here comes from a human donor with acute or convalescent COVID-19. The donor label of this sample is uncertain.

In its sample, this clone was seen once. The rearrangement links TRBV7-2 to TRBJ1-2, with D possibly matching TRBD1 (6 bases). V shed 6 bases and J shed 2 bases, with 16 bases lying between them. Germline V CDR1 and CDR2: SGHTA, FQGNSA. The CDR3 runs 15 residues. The CDR3 here is CASRSGGGRNYGYTF. The CDR3 DNA reads TGTGCCAGCAGGTCCGGCGGGGGGCGAAACTATGGCTACACCTTC.

This chain connects TRBV30 to TRBJ1-6; 9 nucleotides line up with TRBD1. The CDR3 loop spans 18 amino acids. Trimming removed 7 bases from V and 2 bases from J; junction bases left unmatched: 15. Germline V gene lookup returns CDR1 GTSNPN and CDR2 SVGIG (reference sequence). DNA of the CDR3: TGTGCCTACGGAACGCCCGGGACAGGGACCACCTATAATTCACCCCTCCACTTT. Encoded protein: CAYGTPGTGTTYNSPLHF.

The chain uses TRBV28 and TRBJ2-1; 9 nucleotides line up with TRBD1. In germline, CDR1 is MDHEN, CDR2 SYDVKM. The CDR3 runs to 12 residues. The J segment lost 10 bases and the V segment lost 5 bases, leaving 3 bases of the junction unmatched. CDR3 in DNA: TGTGCCAGCAGTGCCGGGACAGGGGAGCAGTTCTTC. Protein: CASSAGTGEQFF. Drawing the rest from reference TRBV28 and TRBJ2-1, the complete variable domain is DVKVTQSSRYLVKRTGEKVFLECVQDMDHENMFWYRQDPGLGLRLIYFSYDVKMKEKGDIPEGYSVSREKKERFSLILESASTNQTSMYLCASSAGTGEQFFGPGTRLTVL.

The genes are TRBV10-3 and TRBJ1-1; a possible D gene is TRBD1 (5 bases). Trimming shortened V by 3 bases and J by 10 bases, and 15 bases separated the two germline ends. The CDR3 contains 13 residues. Germline V gene sequence: CDR1 ENHRY, CDR2 SYGVKD. Here the CDR3 reads CAISDPGTMGAFF. Here the CDR3 DNA reads TGTGCCATCAGTGACCCGGGGACTATGGGAGCTTTCTTT.

The chain carries TRBV5-1 and TRBJ2-7, with 9 positions matching TRBD1. The CDR3 contains 14 residues. Germline V gives CDR1 SGHRS, CDR2 YFSETQ. CDR3 region: CVRLQGQGIYEQYF. Here the CDR3 DNA reads TGCGTAAGATTACAGGGACAGGGCATTTACGAGCAGTACTTC.

V is TRBV9 and J is TRBJ2-3; D possibly corresponds to TRBD2 (5 bases). V gave up 2 bases and J gave up 3 bases, with 16 bases separating them. CDR1 is SGDLS and CDR2 is YYNGEE in the germline V gene. The CDR3 has 16 amino acids. CDR3 bases: TGTGCCAGCAGCGTTGGGATAGGGAGCATTACAGATACGCAGTATTTT. This translates into CASSVGIGSITDTQYF.

This chain's CDR3 is CASRRPGDTGELFF. Written as DNA, the CDR3 is TGTGCCAGCAGGCGTCCGGGGGACACCGGGGAGCTGTTTTTT. The chain combines TRBV25-1 with TRBJ2-2, with TRBD2 as a possible D gene (6 bases). Trimming left V 6 bases short and J 3 bases short, with 11 bases between. Germline V CDR1 and CDR2: MGHDK, SYGVNS. This CDR3 comprises 14 residues.

This clone turned up a few times. The chain combines TRBV19 with TRBJ1-2, with 7 bases matching TRBD1. V lost 5 bases and J lost 6; bases outside the gene matches: 18. The CDR3 is 17 residues long. Per the germline V gene, CDR1 is LNHDA and CDR2 is SQIVND (reference sequence). CDR3 nucleotide sequence: TGTGCCAGTAGTTCCACCAGGGGGACGACAGGGTTTGATGGCTACACCTTC. Amino acid sequence: CASSSTRGTTGFDGYTF.

This clone was observed a few times. The junction and the germline gene differ at one end; a read error may be behind it. The chain links TRBV6-2 or TRBV6-3 to TRBJ2-1, with 16 bases lining up with TRBD2. The CDR3 extends over 15 amino acids. The V gene's germline CDR1 is MNHEY and CDR2 SVGEGT. CDR3 region: CASSHGTSGRAGRVF. CDR3 in DNA: TGTGCCAGCAGCCACGGGACTAGCGGGAGGGCTGGTCGGGTCTTC.

V and J are TRBV10-1 and TRBJ2-3; 7 bases line up with TRBD1. CDR1 WNHNN and CDR2 SYGVQD come from the germline V gene (reference sequence). The CDR3 totals 16 residues. With V trimmed by 2 bases and J by 1 base, 6 bases remained unmatched. This CDR3 reads CASSEPDRAGTDTQYF. CDR3 DNA sequence: TGCGCCAGCAGTGAGCCAGACAGGGCCGGCACAGATACGCAGTATTTT.

The V gene is TRBV5-1, the J gene TRBJ1-3; possible D gene TRBD1, 5 bases. The V end was cut by 1 base, the J end by 3 bases, with 8 bases between. The germline gives CDR1 SGHRS, CDR2 YFSETQ. The CDR3 spans 14 residues. The CDR3 nucleotides are TGCGCCAGCAGCTTGTTCGACAGTGGAAACACCATATATTTT. Protein: CASSLFDSGNTIYF.

V gene TRBV27 combines with J gene TRBJ1-2; TRBD1 is a possible D gene (6 bases). The V end lost 3 bases, the J end lost 4 bases, and 15 bases lay between the germline ends. The CDR3 spans 15 residues. Germline assignment: CDR1 MNHEY and CDR2 SMNVEV (reference sequence). CDR3 loop: CASSFSRQAAYGYTF. CDR3 DNA sequence: TGTGCCAGCAGTTTCTCGCGACAGGCAGCCTATGGCTACACCTTC.

The sample holds a few counts of this clone. The genes are TRBV7-2 and TRBJ1-1, with 7 bases lining up with TRBD1. Germline V gene data show CDR1 as SGHTA and CDR2 as FQGNSA. The ends lost 4 bases at V and 1 base at J; junction bases unmatched: 6. This CDR3 has 15 residues. The CDR3, as DNA: TGTGCCAGCAGCTCTCCGGGACAGAGGAACACTGAAGCTTTCTTT. Residues: CASSSPGQRNTEAFF.

V is TRBV7-9 and J is TRBJ2-3, with 7 bases matching TRBD1. The length of the CDR3 is 16 residues. Trimming took 4 bases from V and 5 from J; bases not matched to a gene: 12. Germline V lookup: CDR1 SEHNR, CDR2 FQNEAQ (reference sequence). The CDR3 DNA reads TGTGCCAGCAGCTATGGACTTAAGGGGGCCGGAGATACGCAGTATTTT. Translation: CASSYGLKGAGDTQYF.

The V gene is TRBV6-4, the J gene TRBJ2-1, with 7 nucleotides matching TRBD2. V dropped 8 bases and J dropped 3; count of bases not matched to a gene: 7. The CDR3 consists of 14 residues. CDR1 and CDR2 from the germline V gene are MRHNA and SNTAGT. CDR3 protein: CASPKCGGYNEQFF. The CDR3 bases are TGTGCCAGCCCCAAATGCGGGGGCTACAATGAGCAGTTCTTC.

The chain combines TRBV13 with TRBJ1-2, with no clear D. The CDR3 contains 13 residues. From germline, CDR1 is PRHDT and CDR2 FYEKMQ (reference sequence). The germline V and J ends were trimmed by 3 bases and 2 bases, with 7 bases remaining between them. In DNA, the CDR3 is TGTGCCAGCAGCTTGTTGGGCAACTATGGCTACACCTTC. Protein sequence: CASSLLGNYGYTF.

V usage is TRBV5-1 and J usage is TRBJ1-5; no firm D call. CDR1 and CDR2 from the germline V gene are SGHRS and YFSETQ. This CDR3 has 17 residues. The ends were cut back, 0 bases at V and 0 bases at J, with 13 bases in the middle. The CDR3 DNA reads TGCGCCAGCAGCTTGGGGTTTGGTAGCTATAGCAATCAGCCCCAGCATTTT. This translates into CASSLGFGSYSNQPQHF.

The V gene is TRBV6-5, the J gene TRBJ1-4, with no clear D. Per germline, CDR1 MNHEY and CDR2 SVGAGI. V lost 5 bases and J 4 bases, leaving 11 bases between the germline ends. The CDR3 totals 14 residues. In DNA, the CDR3 is TGTGCCAGCAGTCCCCTCCTCGGTAATGAAAAACTGTTTTTT. It is translated as CASSPLLGNEKLFF.

V gene TRBV7-3 combines with J gene TRBJ2-2; TRBD1 might be the D (6 bases). Between the trimmed V and J ends, which lost 3 bases and 0 bases, there was a span of 8 bases. The CDR3 covers 15 residues. The germline V gene has CDR1 SGHTA and CDR2 FQGTGA. CDR3 bases: TGTGCCAGCAGCTTGGGACATTCGAACACCGGGGAGCTGTTTTTT. Translation gives CASSLGHSNTGELFF.

The chain links TRBV28 to TRBJ2-5; perhaps TRBD2 as D (6 bases). Germline-derived CDR1 and CDR2 are MDHEN and SYDVKM. This CDR3 region has 14 residues. Trimming shortened V by 3 bases and J by 5 bases, and 13 bases separated the two germline ends. This chain's CDR3 is CASSFGGARETQYF. The CDR3 nucleotides read TGTGCCAGCAGTTTTGGAGGGGCGCGGGAGACCCAGTACTTC.

This clone occurred once. The chain couples TRBV19 to TRBJ2-1, with TRBD2 as a possible D gene (6 bases). Looked up from germline, CDR1 is LNHDA and CDR2 is SQIVND (reference sequence). CDR3 size: 14 residues. Trimming shortened V by 5 bases and J by 7 bases, and 15 bases separated the two germline ends. Here the CDR3 DNA reads TGTGCCAGTAGTCCACTAGCCGCGATTAATGAGCAGTTCTTC. Protein: CASSPLAAINEQFF. Supplemented by reference TRBV19 and TRBJ2-1, the full variable domain reads DGGITQSPKYLFRKEGQNVTLSCEQNLNHDAMYWYRQDPGQGLRLIYYSQIVNDFQKGDIAEGYSVSREKKESFPLTVTSAQKNPTAFYLCASSPLAAINEQFFGPGTRLTVL.